This record looks at one T cell receptor beta chain sequence and its context. The same CDR3 also results from other DNA sequences found in this sample. The entry originates in a study of cytomegalovirus exposure and HLA in healthy donors. PCR primers comprised 60 Vbeta and 13 Jbeta primers. As processed by the authors: Among the unique TCR beta chains that a later analysis counted, 70 million to 85 million in all, roughly 9.9 million were shared. Produced via immunoSEQ multiplex PCR; TCRdb's table is partial and in-frame only. That table is the source of V, J and clone size, and D and trimming were worked out from the DNA. The sample has just over 85,000 clones; more than 70% are singletons. The CDR3 has 13 amino acids. Germline CDR1 and CDR2: LNHDA and SQIVND (reference sequence). V was pared by 3 bases and J by 0 bases, with 5 bases between.

The receptor's source is a man between 35 and 55 years old in good health and CMV-seronegative. The rearrangement links TRBV19 to TRBJ1-1; D is uncertain. Sequencing was done on a sample of PBMCs. In nucleotides, the CDR3 is TGTGCCAGTAGTATCTCCCTGAACACTGAAGCTTTCTTT. It translates to CASSISLNTEAFF.